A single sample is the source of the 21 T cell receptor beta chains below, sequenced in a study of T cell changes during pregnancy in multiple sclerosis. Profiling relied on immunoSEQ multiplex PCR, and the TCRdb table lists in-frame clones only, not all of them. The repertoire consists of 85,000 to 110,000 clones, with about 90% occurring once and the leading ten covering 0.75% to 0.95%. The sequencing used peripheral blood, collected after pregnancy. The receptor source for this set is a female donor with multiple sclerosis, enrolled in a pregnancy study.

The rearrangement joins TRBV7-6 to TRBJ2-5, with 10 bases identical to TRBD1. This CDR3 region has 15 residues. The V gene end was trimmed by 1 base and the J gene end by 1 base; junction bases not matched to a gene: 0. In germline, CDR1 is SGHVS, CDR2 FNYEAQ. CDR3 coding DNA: TGTGCCAGCAGCTTAGGACAGGGGGCCCAAGAGACCCAGTACTTC. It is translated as CASSLGQGAQETQYF.

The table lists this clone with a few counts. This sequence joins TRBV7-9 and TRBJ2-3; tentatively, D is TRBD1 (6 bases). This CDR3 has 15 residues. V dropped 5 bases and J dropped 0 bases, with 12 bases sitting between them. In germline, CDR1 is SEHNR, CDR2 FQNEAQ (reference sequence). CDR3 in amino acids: CASSPRTESTDTQYF. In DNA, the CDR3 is TGTGCCAGCAGCCCCCGGACAGAGAGCACAGATACGCAGTATTTT.

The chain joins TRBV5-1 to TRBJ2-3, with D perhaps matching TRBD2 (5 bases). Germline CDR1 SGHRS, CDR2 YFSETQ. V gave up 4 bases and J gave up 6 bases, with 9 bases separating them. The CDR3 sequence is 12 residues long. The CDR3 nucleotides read TGCGCCAGCAGCCCCGGGGTGGATACGCAGTATTTT. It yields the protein CASSPGVDTQYF.

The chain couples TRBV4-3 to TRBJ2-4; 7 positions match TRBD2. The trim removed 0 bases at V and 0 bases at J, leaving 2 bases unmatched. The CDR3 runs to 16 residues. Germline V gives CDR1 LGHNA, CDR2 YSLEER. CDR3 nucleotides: TGCGCCAGCAGCCAAGAGCGGGGGTTAGCCAAAAACATTCAGTACTTC. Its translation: CASSQERGLAKNIQYF.

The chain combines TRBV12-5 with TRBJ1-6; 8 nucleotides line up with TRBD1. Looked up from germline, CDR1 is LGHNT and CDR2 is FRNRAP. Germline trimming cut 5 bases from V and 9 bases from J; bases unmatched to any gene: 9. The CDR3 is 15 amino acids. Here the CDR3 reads CASGPQDRVASPLHF. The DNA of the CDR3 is TGTGCTAGTGGTCCCCAGGACAGGGTCGCTTCACCCCTCCACTTT.

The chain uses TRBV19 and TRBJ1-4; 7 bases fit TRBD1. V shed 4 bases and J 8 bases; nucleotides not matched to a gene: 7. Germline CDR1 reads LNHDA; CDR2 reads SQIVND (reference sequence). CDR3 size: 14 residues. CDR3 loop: CASSTSRTGEKLFF. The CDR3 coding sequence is TGTGCCAGTAGTACCTCCCGGACAGGAGAAAAACTGTTTTTT.

The CDR3 protein is CASSLEGDRGGYGYTF. CDR3 bases: TGCGCCAGCAGCTTGGAAGGGGACAGGGGTGGCTATGGCTACACCTTC. The rearrangement joins TRBV5-1 to TRBJ1-2; 10 bases map to TRBD1. CDR3 length: 16 residues. The V gene's germline CDR1 is SGHRS and CDR2 YFSETQ. The V segment lost 0 bases and the J segment 4 bases; nucleotides outside the gene matches: 6. Combining the CDR3 with reference TRBV5-1 and TRBJ1-2 gives the whole variable domain KAGVTQTPRYLIKTRGQQVTLSCSPISGHRSVSWYQQTPGQGLQFLFEYFSETQRNKGNFPGRFSGRQFSNSRSEMNVSTLELGDSALYLCASSLEGDRGGYGYTFGSGTRLTVV.

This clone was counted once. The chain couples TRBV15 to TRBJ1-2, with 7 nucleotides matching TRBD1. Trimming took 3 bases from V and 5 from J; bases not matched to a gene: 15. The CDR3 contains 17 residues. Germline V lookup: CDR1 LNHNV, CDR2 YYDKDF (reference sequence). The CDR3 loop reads CATSSPGTAAHLYGYTF. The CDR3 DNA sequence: TGTGCCACCAGCAGCCCCGGGACAGCGGCCCACTTGTATGGCTACACCTTC.

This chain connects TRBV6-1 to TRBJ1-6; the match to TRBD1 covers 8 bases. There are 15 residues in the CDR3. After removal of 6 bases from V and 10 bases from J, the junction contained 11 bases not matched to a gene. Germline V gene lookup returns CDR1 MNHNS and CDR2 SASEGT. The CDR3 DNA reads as TGTGCCAGCAGGGATAGGACAGGGTATCACTCACCCCTCCACTTT. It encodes CASRDRTGYHSPLHF.

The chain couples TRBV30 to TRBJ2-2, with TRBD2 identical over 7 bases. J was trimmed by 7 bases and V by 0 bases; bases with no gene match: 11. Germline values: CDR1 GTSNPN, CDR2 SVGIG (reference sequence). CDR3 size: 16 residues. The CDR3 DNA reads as TGTGCCTGGAGTGTACTGGGCGGGAGCAAAGTCGGGGAGCTGTTTTTT. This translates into CAWSVLGGSKVGELFF.

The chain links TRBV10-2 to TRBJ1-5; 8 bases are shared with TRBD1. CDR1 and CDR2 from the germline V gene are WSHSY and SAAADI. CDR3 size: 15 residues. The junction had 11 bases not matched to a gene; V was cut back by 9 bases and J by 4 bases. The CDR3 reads CASTRGRGPNQPQHF. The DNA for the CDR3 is TGCGCCAGTACGAGGGGCAGGGGGCCTAATCAGCCCCAGCATTTT.

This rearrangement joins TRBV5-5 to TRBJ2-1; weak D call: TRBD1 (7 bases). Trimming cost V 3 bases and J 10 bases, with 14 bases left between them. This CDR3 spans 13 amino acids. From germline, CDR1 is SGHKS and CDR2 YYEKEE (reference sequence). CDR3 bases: TGTGCCAGCAGCTCGCAGGGGGGCGGAGAGCAGTTCTTC. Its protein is CASSSQGGGEQFF.

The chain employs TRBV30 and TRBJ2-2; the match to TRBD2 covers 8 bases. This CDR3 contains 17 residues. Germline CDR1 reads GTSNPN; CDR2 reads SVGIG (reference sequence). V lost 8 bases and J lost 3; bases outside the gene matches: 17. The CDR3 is CALNRYVAGRYTGELFF. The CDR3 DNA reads TGTGCCCTCAATCGTTATGTAGCGGGAAGATACACCGGGGAGCTGTTTTTT.

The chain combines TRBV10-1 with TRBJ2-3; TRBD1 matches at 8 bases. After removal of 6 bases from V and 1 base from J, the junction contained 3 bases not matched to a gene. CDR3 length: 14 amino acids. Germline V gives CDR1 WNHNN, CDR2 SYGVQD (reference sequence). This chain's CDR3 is CASSLRGRTDTQYF. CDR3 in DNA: TGCGCCAGCAGCCTCAGGGGGCGCACAGATACGCAGTATTTT.

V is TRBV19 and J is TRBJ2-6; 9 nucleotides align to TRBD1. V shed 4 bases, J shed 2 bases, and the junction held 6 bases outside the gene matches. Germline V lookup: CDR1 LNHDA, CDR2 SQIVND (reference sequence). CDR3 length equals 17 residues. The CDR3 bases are TGTGCCAGTAGTACACAGGGGGCATCAGCTGGGGCCAACGTCCTGACTTTC. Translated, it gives CASSTQGASAGANVLTF. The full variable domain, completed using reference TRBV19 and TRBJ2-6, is DGGITQSPKYLFRKEGQNVTLSCEQNLNHDAMYWYRQDPGQGLRLIYYSQIVNDFQKGDIAEGYSVSREKKESFPLTVTSAQKNPTAFYLCASSTQGASAGANVLTFGAGSRLTVL.

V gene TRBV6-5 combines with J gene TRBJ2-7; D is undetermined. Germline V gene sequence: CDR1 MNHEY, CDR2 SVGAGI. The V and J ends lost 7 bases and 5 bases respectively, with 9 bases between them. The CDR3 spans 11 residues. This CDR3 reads CASTLADEQYF. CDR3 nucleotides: TGTGCCAGCACTCTGGCGGACGAGCAGTACTTC.

For the CDR3, the DNA is TGCGCCAGCACCGCGGGGGGGGCCGGAGAGACCCAGTACTTC. It yields the protein CASTAGGAGETQYF. The chain links TRBV5-1 to TRBJ2-5; 9 bases line up with TRBD2. The CDR3 spans 14 residues. The V and J ends lost 6 bases and 4 bases, in that order; junction bases with no gene match: 7. Germline CDR1 SGHRS, CDR2 YFSETQ.

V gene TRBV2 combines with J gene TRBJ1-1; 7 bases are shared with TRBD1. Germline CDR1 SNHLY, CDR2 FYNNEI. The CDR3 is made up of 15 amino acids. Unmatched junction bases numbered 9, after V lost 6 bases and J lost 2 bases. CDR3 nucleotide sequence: TGTGCCAGCAGGGACCAACAGGGGAGAAACACTGAAGCTTTCTTT. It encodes CASRDQQGRNTEAFF.

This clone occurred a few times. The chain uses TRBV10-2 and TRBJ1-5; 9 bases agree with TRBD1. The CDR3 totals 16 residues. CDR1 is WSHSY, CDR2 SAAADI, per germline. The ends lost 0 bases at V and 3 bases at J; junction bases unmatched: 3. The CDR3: CASSESDRGFNQPQHF. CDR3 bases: TGCGCCAGCAGTGAGTCGGACAGGGGATTCAATCAGCCCCAGCATTTT.

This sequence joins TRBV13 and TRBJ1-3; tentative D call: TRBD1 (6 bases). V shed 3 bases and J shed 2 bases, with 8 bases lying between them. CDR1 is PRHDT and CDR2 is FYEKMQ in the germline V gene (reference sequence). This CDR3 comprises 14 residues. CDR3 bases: TGTGCCAGCAGCTTTACAGGGACTGGAAACACCATATATTTT. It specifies CASSFTGTGNTIYF.

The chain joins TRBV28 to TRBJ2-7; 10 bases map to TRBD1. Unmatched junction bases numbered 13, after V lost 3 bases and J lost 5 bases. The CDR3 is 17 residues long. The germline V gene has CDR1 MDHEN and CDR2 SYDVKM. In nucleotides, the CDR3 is TGTGCCAGCAGTTTCCGACAGGGGGCGCCGGTGTTAAACGAGCAGTACTTC. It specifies CASSFRQGAPVLNEQYF.